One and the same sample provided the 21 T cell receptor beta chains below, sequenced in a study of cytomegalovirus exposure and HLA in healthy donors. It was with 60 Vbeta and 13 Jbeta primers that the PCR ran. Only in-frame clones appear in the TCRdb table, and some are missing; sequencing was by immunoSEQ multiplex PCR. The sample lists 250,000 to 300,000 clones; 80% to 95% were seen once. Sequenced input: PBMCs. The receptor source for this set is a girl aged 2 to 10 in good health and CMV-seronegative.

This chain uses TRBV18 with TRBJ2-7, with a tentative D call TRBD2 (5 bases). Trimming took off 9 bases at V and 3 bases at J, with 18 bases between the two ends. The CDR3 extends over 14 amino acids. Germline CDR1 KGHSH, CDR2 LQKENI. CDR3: CASSIAGGLYEQYF. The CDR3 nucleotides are TGTGCCAGTTCTATAGCCGGAGGTCTCTACGAGCAGTACTTC.

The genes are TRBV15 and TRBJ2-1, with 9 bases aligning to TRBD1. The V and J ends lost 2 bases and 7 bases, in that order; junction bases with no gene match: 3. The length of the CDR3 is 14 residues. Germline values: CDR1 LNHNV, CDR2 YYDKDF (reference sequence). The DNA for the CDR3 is TGTGCCACCAGCAGAAGGGACAGGGAGAATGAGCAGTTCTTC. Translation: CATSRRDRENEQFF.

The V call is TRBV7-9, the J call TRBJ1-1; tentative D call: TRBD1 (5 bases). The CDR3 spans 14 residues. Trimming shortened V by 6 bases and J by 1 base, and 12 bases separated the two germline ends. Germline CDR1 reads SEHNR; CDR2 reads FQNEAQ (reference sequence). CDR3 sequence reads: CASRVTAQNTEAFF. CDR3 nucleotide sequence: TGTGCCAGCAGGGTGACAGCTCAGAACACTGAAGCTTTCTTT.

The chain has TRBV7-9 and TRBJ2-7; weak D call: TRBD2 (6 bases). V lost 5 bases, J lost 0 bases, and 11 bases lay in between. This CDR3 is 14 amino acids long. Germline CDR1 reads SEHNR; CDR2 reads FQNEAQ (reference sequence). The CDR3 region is CASSGDFLSYEQYF. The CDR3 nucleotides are TGTGCCAGCAGCGGGGACTTCCTCTCCTACGAGCAGTACTTC.

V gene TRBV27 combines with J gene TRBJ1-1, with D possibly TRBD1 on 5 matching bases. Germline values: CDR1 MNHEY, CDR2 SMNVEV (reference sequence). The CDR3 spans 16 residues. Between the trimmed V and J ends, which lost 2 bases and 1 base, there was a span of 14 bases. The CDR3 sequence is CASSLHRSQKNTEAFF. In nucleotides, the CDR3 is TGTGCCAGCAGTTTACACAGGAGCCAAAAGAACACTGAAGCTTTCTTT.

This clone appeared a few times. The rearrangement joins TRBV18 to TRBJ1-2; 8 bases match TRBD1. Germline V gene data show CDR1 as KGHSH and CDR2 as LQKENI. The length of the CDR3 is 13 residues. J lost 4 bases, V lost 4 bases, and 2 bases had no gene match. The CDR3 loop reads CASSRDRPYGYTF. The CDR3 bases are TGTGCCAGCTCACGGGACAGGCCCTATGGCTACACCTTC.

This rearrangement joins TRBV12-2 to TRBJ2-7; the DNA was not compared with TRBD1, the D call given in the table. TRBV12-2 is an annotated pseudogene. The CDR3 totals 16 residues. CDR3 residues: CASPSPRQGFSYEQYF. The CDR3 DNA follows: TGTGCAAGTCCCTCGCCGAGACAGGGCTTTTCCTACGAGCAGTACTTC.

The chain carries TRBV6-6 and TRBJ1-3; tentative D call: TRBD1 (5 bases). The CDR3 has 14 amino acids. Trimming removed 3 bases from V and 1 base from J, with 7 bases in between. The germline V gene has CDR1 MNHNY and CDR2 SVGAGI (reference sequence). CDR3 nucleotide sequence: TGTGCCAGCAGTTATCAGGGTTCTGGAAACACCATATATTTT. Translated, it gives CASSYQGSGNTIYF.

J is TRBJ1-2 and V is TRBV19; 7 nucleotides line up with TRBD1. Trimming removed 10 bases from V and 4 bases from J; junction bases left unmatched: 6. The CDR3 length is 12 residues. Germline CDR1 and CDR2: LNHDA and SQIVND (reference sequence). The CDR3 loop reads CATEAGGYGYTF. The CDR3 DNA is TGTGCCACCGAGGCAGGGGGCTATGGCTACACCTTC.

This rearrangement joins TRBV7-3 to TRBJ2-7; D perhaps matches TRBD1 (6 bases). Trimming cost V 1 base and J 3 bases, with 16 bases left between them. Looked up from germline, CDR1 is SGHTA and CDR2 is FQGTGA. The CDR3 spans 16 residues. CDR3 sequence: CASSLNPGRGYYEQYF. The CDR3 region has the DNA TGTGCCAGCAGCTTAAACCCTGGCAGGGGCTACTACGAGCAGTACTTC.

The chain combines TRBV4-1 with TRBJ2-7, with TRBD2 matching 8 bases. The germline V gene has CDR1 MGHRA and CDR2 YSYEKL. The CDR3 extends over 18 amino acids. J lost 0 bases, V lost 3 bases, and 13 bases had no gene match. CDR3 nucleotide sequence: TGCGCCAGCAGCCACCCTACGAGCGGGGGCGTCAACTCCTACGAGCAGTACTTC. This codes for CASSHPTSGGVNSYEQYF.

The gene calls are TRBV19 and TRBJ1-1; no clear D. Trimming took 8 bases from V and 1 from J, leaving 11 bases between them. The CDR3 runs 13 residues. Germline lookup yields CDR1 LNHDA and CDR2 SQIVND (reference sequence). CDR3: CASSASGNTEAFF. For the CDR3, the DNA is TGTGCCAGTTCGGCCTCGGGGAACACTGAAGCTTTCTTT.

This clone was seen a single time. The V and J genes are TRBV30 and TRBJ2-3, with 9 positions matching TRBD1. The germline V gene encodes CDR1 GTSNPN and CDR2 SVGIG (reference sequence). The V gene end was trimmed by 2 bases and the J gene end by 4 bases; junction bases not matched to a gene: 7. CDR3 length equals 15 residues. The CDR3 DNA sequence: TGTGCCTGGAGTCGGGGGGACAGGGACCCAGATACGCAGTATTTT. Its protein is CAWSRGDRDPDTQYF.

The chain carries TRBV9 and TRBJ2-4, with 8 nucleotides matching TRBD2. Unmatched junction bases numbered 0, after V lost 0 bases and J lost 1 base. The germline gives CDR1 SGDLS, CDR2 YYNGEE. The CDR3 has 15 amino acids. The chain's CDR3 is CASSVGGGAKNIQYF. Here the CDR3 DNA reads TGTGCCAGCAGCGTAGGCGGGGGGGCCAAAAACATTCAGTACTTC.

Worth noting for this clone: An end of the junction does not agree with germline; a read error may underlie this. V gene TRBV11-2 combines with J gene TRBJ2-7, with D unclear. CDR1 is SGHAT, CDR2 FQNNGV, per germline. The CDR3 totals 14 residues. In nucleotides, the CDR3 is TGTGCCAGCAGCACAGAGCCGGCCAGCTACGAGCAGTGCTTC. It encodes CASSTEPASYEQCF. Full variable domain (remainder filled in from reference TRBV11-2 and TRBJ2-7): EAGVAQSPRYKIIEKRQSVAFWCNPISGHATLYWYQQILGQGPKLLIQFQNNGVVDDSQLPKDRFSAERLKGVDSTLKIQPAKLEDSAVYLCASSTEPASYEQCFGPGTRLTVT.

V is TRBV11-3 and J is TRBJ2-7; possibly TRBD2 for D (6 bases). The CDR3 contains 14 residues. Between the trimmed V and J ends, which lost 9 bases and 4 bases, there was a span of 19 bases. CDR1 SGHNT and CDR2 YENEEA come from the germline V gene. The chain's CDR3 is CARGGARIPYEQYF. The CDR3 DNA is TGTGCCAGGGGGGGTGCCCGGATTCCATACGAGCAGTACTTC.

The DNA for the CDR3 is TGCAGCGTTGAAGACGGAGTATACGGCTACAATGAGCAGTTCTTC. Translation gives CSVEDGVYGYNEQFF. The chain joins TRBV29-1 to TRBJ2-1; unclear D gene. The CDR3 has 15 residues. V lost 0 bases, J lost 3 bases, and 12 bases lay in between. The germline gives CDR1 SQVTM, CDR2 ANQGSEA.

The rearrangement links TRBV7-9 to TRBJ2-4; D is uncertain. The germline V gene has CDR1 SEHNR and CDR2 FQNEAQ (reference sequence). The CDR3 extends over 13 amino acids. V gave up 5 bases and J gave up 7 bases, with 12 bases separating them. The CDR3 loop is CASSPPVENIQYF. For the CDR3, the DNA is TGTGCCAGCAGCCCCCCGGTTGAGAACATTCAGTACTTC.

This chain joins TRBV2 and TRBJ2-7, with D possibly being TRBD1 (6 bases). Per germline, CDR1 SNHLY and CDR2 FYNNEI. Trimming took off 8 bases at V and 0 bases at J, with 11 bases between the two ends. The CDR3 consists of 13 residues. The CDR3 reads CASLRDISYEQYF. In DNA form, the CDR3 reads TGTGCCAGCCTGAGGGACATCTCCTACGAGCAGTACTTC.

CDR3 nucleotides: TGTGCCAGCAGCGTAGGCGGGACAGTCGTGAATGAAAAACTGTTTTTT. It codes for CASSVGGTVVNEKLFF. V and J are TRBV9 and TRBJ1-4; 7 bases match TRBD1. The CDR3 has 16 amino acids. CDR1 is SGDLS, CDR2 YYNGEE, per germline. The J segment lost 5 bases and the V segment lost 0 bases, leaving 7 bases of the junction unmatched.

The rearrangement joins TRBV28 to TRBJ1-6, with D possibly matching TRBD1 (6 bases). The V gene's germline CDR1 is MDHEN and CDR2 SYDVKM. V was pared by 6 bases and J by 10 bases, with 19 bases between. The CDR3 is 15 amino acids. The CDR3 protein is CASSVGDMPRSPLHF. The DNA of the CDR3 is TGTGCCAGCAGCGTCGGGGACATGCCTCGATCACCCCTCCACTTT.